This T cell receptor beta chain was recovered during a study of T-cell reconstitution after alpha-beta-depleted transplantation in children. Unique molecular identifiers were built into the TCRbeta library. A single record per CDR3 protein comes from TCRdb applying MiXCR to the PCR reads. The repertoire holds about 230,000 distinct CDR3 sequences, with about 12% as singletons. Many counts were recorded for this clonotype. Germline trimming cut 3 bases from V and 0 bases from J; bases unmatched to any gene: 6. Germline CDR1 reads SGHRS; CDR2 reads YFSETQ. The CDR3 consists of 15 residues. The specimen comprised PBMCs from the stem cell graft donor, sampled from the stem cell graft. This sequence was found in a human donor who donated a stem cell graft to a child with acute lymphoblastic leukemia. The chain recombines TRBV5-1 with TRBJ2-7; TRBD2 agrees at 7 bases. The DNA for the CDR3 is TGCGCCAGCAGCTGGGGACTAACTTACTCCTACGAGCAGTACTTC. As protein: CASSWGLTYSYEQYF.